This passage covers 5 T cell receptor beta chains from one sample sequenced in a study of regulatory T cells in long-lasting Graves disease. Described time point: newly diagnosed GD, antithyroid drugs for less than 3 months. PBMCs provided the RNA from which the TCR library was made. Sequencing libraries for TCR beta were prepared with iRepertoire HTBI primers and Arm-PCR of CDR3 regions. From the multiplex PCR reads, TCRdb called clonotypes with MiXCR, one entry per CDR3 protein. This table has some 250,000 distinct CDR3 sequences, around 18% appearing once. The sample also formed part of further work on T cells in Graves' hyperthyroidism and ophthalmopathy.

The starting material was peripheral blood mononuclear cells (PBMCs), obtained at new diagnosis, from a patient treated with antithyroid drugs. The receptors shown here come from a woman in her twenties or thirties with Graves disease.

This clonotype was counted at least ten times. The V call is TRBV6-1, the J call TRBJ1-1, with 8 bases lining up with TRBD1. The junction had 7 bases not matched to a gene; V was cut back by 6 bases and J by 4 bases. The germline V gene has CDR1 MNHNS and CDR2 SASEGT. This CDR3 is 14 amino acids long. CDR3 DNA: TGTGCCAGCAGCTCAGGGGGCAAGGCCACTGAAGCTTTCTTT. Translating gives CASSSGGKATEAFF.

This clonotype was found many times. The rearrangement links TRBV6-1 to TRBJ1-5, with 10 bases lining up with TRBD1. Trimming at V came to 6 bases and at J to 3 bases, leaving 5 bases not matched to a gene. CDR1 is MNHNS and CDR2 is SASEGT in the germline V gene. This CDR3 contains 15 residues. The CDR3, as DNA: TGTGCCAGCAGCTCCGGGACAGGGGACAATCAGCCCCAGCATTTT. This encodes CASSSGTGDNQPQHF.

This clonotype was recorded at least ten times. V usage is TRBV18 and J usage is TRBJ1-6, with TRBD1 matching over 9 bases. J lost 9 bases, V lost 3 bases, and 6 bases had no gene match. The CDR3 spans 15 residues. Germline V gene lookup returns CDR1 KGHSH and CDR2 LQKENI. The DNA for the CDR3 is TGTGCCAGCTCACCCGTCCGGGACAGGGTTTCACCCCTCCACTTT. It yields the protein CASSPVRDRVSPLHF.

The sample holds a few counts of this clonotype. The CDR3 sequence is CSARIGEGNTGELFF. The CDR3 coding sequence is TGCAGTGCTAGAATCGGGGAAGGGAACACCGGGGAGCTGTTTTTT. This chain connects TRBV20-1 to TRBJ2-2, with D tentatively TRBD2 (5 bases). V was cut by 2 bases and J by 1 base, with 11 bases left in between. Germline values: CDR1 DFQATT, CDR2 SNEGSKA (reference sequence). This CDR3 spans 15 amino acids.

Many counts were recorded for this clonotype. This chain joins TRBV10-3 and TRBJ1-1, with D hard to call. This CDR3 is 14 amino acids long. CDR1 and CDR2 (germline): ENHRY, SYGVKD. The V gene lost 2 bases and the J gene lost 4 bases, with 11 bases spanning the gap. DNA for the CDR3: TGTGCCATCAGTGAGACCCCTGGGCGCACTGAAGCTTTCTTT. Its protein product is CAISETPGRTEAFF.